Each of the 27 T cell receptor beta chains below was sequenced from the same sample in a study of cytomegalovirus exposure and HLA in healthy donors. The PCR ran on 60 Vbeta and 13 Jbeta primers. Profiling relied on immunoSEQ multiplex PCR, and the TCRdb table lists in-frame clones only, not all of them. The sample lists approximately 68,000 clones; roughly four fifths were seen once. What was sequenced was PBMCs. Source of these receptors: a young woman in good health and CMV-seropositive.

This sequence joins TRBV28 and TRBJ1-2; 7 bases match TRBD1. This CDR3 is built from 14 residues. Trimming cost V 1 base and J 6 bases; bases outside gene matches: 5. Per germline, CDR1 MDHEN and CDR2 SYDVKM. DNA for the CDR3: TGTGCCAGCAGTTTATCGGACAGGCTAAATGGCTACACCTTC. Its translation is CASSLSDRLNGYTF.

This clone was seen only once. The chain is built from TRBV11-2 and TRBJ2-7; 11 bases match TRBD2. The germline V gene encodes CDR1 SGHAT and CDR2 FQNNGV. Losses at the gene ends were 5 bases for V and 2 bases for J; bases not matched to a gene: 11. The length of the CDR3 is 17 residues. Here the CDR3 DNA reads TGTGCCAGCAGCGAAGCAGGGACTAGCGGCCTGCCCTACGAGCAGTACTTC. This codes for CASSEAGTSGLPYEQYF.

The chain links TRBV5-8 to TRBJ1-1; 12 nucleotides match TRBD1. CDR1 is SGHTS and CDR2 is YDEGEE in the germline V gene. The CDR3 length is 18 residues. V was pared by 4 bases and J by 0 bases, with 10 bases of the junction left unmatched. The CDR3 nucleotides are TGTGCCAGCAGCCCCCTGCGTGGGACAGGGGGCATGAACACTGAAGCTTTCTTT. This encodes CASSPLRGTGGMNTEAFF.

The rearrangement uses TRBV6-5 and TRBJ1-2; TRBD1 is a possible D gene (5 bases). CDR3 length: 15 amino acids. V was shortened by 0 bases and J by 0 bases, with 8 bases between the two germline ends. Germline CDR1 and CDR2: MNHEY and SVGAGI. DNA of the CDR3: TGTGCCAGCAGTTACTCGGGGCCCCCTAACTATGGCTACACCTTC. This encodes CASSYSGPPNYGYTF.

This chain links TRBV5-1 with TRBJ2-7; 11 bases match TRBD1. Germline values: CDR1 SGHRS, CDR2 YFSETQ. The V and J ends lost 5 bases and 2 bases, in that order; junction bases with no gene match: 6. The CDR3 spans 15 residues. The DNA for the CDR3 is TGCGCCAGCAGGGCCCCGGGACAGGGGGCCTACGAGCAGTACTTC. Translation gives CASRAPGQGAYEQYF.

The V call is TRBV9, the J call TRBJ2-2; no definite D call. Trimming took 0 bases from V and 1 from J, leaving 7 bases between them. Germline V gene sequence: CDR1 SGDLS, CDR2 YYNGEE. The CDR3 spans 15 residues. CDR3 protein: CASSVVPVNTGELFF. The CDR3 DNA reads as TGTGCCAGCAGCGTAGTCCCGGTGAACACCGGGGAGCTGTTTTTT.

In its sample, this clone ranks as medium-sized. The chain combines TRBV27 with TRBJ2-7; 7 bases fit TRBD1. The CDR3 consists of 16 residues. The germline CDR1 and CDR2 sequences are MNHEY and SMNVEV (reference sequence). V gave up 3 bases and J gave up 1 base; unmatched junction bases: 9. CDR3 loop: CASSLGVGDSSYEQYF. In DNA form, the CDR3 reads TGTGCCAGCAGTTTGGGGGTAGGGGACAGTTCCTACGAGCAGTACTTC.

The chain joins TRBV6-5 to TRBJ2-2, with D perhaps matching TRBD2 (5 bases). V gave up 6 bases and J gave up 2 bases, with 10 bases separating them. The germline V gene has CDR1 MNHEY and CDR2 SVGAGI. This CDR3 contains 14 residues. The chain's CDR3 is CASRRRGNTGELFF. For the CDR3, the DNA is TGTGCCAGCAGACGCCGGGGAAACACCGGGGAGCTGTTTTTT.

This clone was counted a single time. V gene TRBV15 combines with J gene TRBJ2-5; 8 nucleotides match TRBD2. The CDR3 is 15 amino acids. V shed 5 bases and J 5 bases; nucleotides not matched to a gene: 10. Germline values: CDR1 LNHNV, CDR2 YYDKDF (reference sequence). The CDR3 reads CATSPVAGNGETQYF. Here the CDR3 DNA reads TGTGCCACCAGCCCGGTAGCGGGAAACGGGGAGACCCAGTACTTC.

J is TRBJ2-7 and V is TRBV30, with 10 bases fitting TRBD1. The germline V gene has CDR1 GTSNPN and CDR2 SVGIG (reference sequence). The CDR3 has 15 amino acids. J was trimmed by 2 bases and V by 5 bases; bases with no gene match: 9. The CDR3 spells CAWGGLGQGPYEQYF. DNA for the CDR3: TGTGCCTGGGGGGGATTGGGACAGGGGCCCTACGAGCAGTACTTC. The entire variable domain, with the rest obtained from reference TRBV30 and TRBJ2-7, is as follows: SQTIHQWPATLVQPVGSPLSLECTVEGTSNPNLYWYRQAAGRGLQLLFYSVGIGQISSEVPQNLSASRPQDRQFILSSKKLLLSDSGFYLCAWGGLGQGPYEQYFGPGTRLTVT.

The CDR3 sequence is CASSSGQREAFF. CDR3 coding DNA: TGTGCCAGCAGTTCTGGCCAGCGTGAAGCTTTCTTT. The gene calls are TRBV6-5 and TRBJ1-1; D remains unclear. The CDR3 has 12 residues. The germline V and J ends were trimmed by 4 bases and 7 bases, with 10 bases remaining between them. From germline, CDR1 is MNHEY and CDR2 SVGAGI.

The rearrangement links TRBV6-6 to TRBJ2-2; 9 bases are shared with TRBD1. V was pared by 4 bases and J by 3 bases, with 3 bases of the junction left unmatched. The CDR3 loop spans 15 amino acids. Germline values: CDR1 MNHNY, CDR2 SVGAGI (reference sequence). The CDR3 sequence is CASSWDREDTGELFF. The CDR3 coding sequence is TGTGCCAGCAGTTGGGACAGGGAGGACACCGGGGAGCTGTTTTTT.

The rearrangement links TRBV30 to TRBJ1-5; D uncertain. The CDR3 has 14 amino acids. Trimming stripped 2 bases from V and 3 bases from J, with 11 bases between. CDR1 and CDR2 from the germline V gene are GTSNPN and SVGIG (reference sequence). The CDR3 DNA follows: TGTGCCTGGAGTAATCAGTCCTTCAATCAGCCCCAGCATTTT. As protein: CAWSNQSFNQPQHF.

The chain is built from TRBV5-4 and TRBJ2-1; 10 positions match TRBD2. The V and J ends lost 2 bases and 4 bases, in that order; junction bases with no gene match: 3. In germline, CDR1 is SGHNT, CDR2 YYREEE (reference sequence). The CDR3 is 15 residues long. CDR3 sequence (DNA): TGTGCCAGCAGCTTCGGGACTAGCGTATACAATGAGCAGTTCTTC. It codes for CASSFGTSVYNEQFF.

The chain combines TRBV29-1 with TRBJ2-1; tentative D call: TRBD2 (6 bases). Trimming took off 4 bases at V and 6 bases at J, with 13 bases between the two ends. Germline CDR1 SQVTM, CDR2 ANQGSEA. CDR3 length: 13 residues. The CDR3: CSVARDGPNEQFF. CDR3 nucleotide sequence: TGCAGCGTTGCGCGGGATGGTCCCAATGAGCAGTTCTTC.

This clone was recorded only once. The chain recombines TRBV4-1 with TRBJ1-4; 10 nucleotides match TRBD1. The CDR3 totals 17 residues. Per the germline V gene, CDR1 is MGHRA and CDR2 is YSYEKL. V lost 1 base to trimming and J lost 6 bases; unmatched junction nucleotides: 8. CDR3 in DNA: TGCGCCAGCAGCCAAGGTGGGACAGGGGAGGGGTATGAAAAACTGTTTTTT. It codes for CASSQGGTGEGYEKLFF.

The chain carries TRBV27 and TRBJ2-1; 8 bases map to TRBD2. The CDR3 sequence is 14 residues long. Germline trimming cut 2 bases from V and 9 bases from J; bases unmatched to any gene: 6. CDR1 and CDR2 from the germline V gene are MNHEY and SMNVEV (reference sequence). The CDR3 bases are TGTGCCAGCAGTTTAGCGGGAGGTTTGGGTGAGCAGTTCTTC. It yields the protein CASSLAGGLGEQFF.

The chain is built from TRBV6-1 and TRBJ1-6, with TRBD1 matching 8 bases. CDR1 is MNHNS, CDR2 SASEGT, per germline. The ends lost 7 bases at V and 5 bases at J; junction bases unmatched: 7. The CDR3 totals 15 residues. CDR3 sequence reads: CASTRQGKDNSPLHF. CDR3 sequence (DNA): TGTGCCAGCACCCGACAGGGGAAGGATAATTCACCCCTCCACTTT.

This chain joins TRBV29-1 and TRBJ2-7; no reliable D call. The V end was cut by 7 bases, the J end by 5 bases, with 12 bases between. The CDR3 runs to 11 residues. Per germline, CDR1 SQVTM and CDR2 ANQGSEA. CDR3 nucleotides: TGCAGCGCTGGGCTCTTGAACGAGCAGTACTTC. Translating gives CSAGLLNEQYF.

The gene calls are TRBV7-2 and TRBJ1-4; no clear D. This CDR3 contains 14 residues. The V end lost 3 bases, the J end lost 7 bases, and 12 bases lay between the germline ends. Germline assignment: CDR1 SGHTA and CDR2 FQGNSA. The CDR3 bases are TGTGCCAGCAGCTTCCAGGCGGGCCGTGAAAAACTGTTTTTT. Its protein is CASSFQAGREKLFF.

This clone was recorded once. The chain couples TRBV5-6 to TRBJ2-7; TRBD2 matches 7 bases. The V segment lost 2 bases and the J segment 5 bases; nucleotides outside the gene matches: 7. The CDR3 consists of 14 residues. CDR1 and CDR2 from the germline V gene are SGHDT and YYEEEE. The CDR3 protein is CASSFSVGGDEQYF. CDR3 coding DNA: TGTGCCAGCAGCTTTTCGGTGGGAGGGGACGAGCAGTACTTC.

CDR3 nucleotides: TGCGCCAGCAGCAACGGGGGGAACTACGAGCAGTACTTC. This encodes CASSNGGNYEQYF. The V call is TRBV5-1, the J call TRBJ2-7; 7 nucleotides line up with TRBD2. CDR1 and CDR2 (germline): SGHRS, YFSETQ. This CDR3 comprises 13 residues. The junction had 4 bases not matched to a gene; V was cut back by 4 bases and J by 3 bases.

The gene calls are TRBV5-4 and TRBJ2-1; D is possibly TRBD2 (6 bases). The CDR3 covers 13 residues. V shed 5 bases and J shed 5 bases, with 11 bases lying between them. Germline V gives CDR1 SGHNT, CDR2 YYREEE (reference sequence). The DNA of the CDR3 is TGTGCCAGCAGACCTCGCGGGGACAATGAGCAGTTCTTC. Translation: CASRPRGDNEQFF.

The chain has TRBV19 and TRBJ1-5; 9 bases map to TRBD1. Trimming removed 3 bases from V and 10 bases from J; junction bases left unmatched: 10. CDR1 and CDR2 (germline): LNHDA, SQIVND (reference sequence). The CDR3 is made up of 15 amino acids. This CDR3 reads CASSIGDRAVEPQHF. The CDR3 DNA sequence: TGTGCCAGTAGTATCGGGGACAGGGCCGTGGAACCCCAGCATTTT.

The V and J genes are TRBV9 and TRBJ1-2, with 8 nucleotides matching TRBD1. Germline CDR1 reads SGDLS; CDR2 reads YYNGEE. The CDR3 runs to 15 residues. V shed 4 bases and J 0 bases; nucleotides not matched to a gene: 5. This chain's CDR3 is CASSSSGQANYGYTF. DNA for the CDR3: TGTGCCAGCAGCTCCTCGGGACAGGCTAACTATGGCTACACCTTC.

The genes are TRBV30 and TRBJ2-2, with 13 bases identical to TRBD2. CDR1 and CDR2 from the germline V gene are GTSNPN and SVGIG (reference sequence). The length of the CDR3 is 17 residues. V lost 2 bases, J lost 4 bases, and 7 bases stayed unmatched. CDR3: CAWSTTRTSGGTGELFF. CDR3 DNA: TGTGCCTGGAGTACTACCCGGACTAGCGGGGGCACCGGGGAGCTGTTTTTT.

The CDR3 loop reads CASSLSGGLIGGYTF. The CDR3 DNA sequence: TGTGCCAGCAGTTTATCGGGGGGATTGATAGGTGGCTACACCTTC. The chain employs TRBV28 and TRBJ1-2, with D possibly matching TRBD1 (5 bases). Germline V gene sequence: CDR1 MDHEN, CDR2 SYDVKM. The V and J ends lost 1 base and 7 bases respectively, with 16 bases between them. This CDR3 region has 15 residues.